Listed here is a single T cell receptor (beta chain). The antigen remains unidentified. This record comes from a study of cytomegalovirus exposure and HLA in healthy donors. This PCR relied on a set of 60 Vbeta primers and 13 Jbeta primers. The protocol was immunoSEQ multiplex PCR, while the TCRdb copy is restricted to in-frame clones and leaves out a portion. Of over 95,000 clones in the sample, 60% to 85% were seen once. Germline V gene lookup returns CDR1 SGDLS and CDR2 YYNGEE. This CDR3 region has 14 residues. V shed 0 bases and J shed 2 bases, with 8 bases lying between them. Study-wide results and limits: The authors later linked a missense DCLRE1C variant to TCR beta V- and J-gene trimming. Only CMV serostatus was available as immune exposure information.

Sequenced material: PBMCs. The receptor's source is a woman aged 40 to 49 in good health and CMV-seropositive. The chain is built from TRBV9 and TRBJ2-5; D is unclear. The DNA for the CDR3 is TGTGCCAGCAGCGTAGGCAGTCTTCAAGAGACCCAGTACTTC. Its protein product is CASSVGSLQETQYF.